A selection of T cell receptor beta chains follows, all from one sample in a study of T cell responses to AZD1222 COVID-19 vaccine. Produced via immunoSEQ multiplex PCR; TCRdb's table is partial and in-frame only. The table records 140,000 to 150,000 clones, 93% of them present only once. This specimen was peripheral blood, taken on day 0 of AZD1222 vaccination. The receptors here all came from an adult in good health. The CDR3 runs from the conserved cysteine through the conserved F or W. A D gene is named only where the DNA matches it firmly. Some rows have no size entry. The others give once, few or many, or a class for an expanded clone.

size	D	J	V	CDR3	DNA
-	-	TRBJ1-1	TRBV28	CASSLSPGTNTEAFF	TGTGCCAGCAGTTTAAGTCCAGGGACGAACACTGAAGCTTTCTTT
once	-	TRBJ1-1	TRBV6-5	CASSSWDTMNTEAFF	TGTGCCAGCAGTTCATGGGACACGATGAACACTGAAGCTTTCTTT
-	TRBD1	TRBJ2-7	TRBV5-1	CASSIHLPTGISSYEQYF	TGCGCCAGCAGCATACATTTGCCGACAGGGATCAGCTCCTACGAGCAGTACTTC
-	TRBD1	TRBJ1-1	TRBV7-3	CASSLTRQGPEAFF	TGTGCCAGCAGCTTAACGCGACAGGGGCCTGAAGCTTTCTTT
-	TRBD1	TRBJ2-4	TRBV27	CASSLDRGGNIQYF	TGTGCCAGCAGTTTAGACAGGGGGGGGAACATTCAGTACTTC
-	-	TRBJ1-1	TRBV5-6	CASSLAWGANANTEAFF	TGTGCCAGCAGCTTGGCTTGGGGGGCTAATGCGAACACTGAAGCTTTCTTT
-	TRBD1	TRBJ1-5	TRBV5-6	CASSLGTGELNQPQHF	TGTGCCAGCAGCTTGGGTACAGGGGAACTGAATCAGCCCCAGCATTTT
-	-	TRBJ1-4	TRBV2	CASGSEKLFF	TGTGCCAGTGGAAGTGAAAAACTGTTTTTT
-	TRBD1	TRBJ1-2	TRBV5-4	CASSFKGADYGYTF	TGTGCCAGCAGCTTCAAGGGGGCGGACTATGGCTACACCTTC
-	TRBD2	TRBJ2-7	TRBV28	CASRVSGDLSYEQYF	TGTGCCAGCAGGGTTAGCGGGGATCTCTCCTACGAGCAGTACTTC
-	TRBD1	TRBJ1-5	TRBV19	CASSNRGQPQHF	TGTGCCAGTAGTAACAGGGGTCAGCCCCAGCATTTT
-	-	TRBJ1-2	TRBV7-8	CASSPDGSNYGYTF	TGTGCCAGCAGCCCGGACGGATCTAACTATGGCTACACCTTC
-	-	TRBJ1-1	TRBV6-5	CASSYSQEGRTEAFF	TGTGCCAGCAGTTACTCACAAGAAGGTAGAACTGAAGCTTTCTTT
-	-	TRBJ1-5	TRBV19	CASSIRKVGGAQPQHF	TGTGCCAGTAGTATAAGGAAGGTCGGGGGTGCTCAGCCCCAGCATTTT
-	-	TRBJ1-4	TRBV6-5	CASREGEKLFF	TGTGCCAGCAGAGAGGGTGAAAAACTGTTTTTT
-	-	TRBJ1-5	TRBV28	CASSPRDLNQPQHF	TGTGCCAGCAGTCCCCGGGACCTCAATCAGCCCCAGCATTTT